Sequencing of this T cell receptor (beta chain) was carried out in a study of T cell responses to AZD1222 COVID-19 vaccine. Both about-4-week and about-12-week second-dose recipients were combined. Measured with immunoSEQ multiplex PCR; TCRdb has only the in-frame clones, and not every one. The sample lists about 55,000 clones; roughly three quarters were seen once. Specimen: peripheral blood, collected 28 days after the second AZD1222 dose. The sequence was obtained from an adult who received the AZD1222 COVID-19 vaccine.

CDR3 residues: CASSPGTGIEKLFF. CDR3 DNA sequence: TGTGCCAGTAGCCCCGGGACAGGGATTGAAAAACTGTTTTTT. The chain joins TRBV19 to TRBJ1-4; 9 nucleotides agree with TRBD1. Per germline, CDR1 LNHDA and CDR2 SQIVND (reference sequence). This CDR3 is built from 14 residues. The V segment lost 6 bases and the J segment 7 bases; nucleotides outside the gene matches: 6.